This T cell receptor beta chain was retrieved from a study of cytomegalovirus exposure and HLA in healthy donors. Primers included in the PCR were 60 Vbeta and 13 Jbeta primers. Profiling relied on immunoSEQ multiplex PCR, and the TCRdb table lists in-frame clones only, not all of them. The sample has some 200,000 clones; about 84% are singletons. The V end lost 1 base, the J end lost 0 bases, and 11 bases lay between the germline ends. The CDR3 is 15 residues long. Germline CDR1 is SGHRS and CDR2 is YFSETQ. The origin of this receptor is a man aged 45-60 years in good health and CMV-seronegative. The chain joins TRBV5-1 to TRBJ2-7; possibly TRBD2 for D (5 bases). Material for sequencing was PBMCs. The CDR3: CASSLRPGSSYEQYF. The CDR3 DNA sequence: TGCGCCAGCAGCTTGCGACCGGGGAGCTCCTACGAGCAGTACTTC.